One and the same sample provided the 27 T cell receptor beta chains below, sequenced in a study of blood T cell repertoires in COVID-19 (dated by TCRdb to about 2020). Preparation of the library involved the immunoSEQ multiplex PCR assay. This immuneACCESS table, as held by TCRdb, lists in-frame sequences with V and J called but not all clones. Of the missing ones, under half trace to an unresolved V gene in checked studies; the others have no known cause. This sample is represented by around 300,000 clones; roughly nine tenths of them were singletons. The ten largest clones take up 2.2% of the sample. Sequenced: peripheral blood. All receptors derive from a woman aged 25 to 39 with COVID-19, enrolled during active disease.

The CDR3 DNA sequence: TGTGCCACCTCACGGAAGGGGAACGCTGGAAACACCATATATTTT. Translated: CATSRKGNAGNTIYF. V is TRBV19 and J is TRBJ1-3; a weak D match, TRBD1 (5 bases). The CDR3 runs to 15 residues. The V gene's germline CDR1 is LNHDA and CDR2 SQIVND (reference sequence). Trimming pared 10 bases from V and 2 bases from J, leaving 18 bases between.

This clone was found once. The chain is built from TRBV7-9 and TRBJ1-2; the D gene is possibly TRBD1 (5 bases). In germline, CDR1 is SEHNR, CDR2 FQNEAQ (reference sequence). The V and J ends lost 2 bases and 6 bases respectively, with 10 bases between them. CDR3 length equals 13 residues. The CDR3 bases are TGTGCCAGCAGCTTACAGGGTCTGGATGGCTACACCTTC. Amino acid sequence: CASSLQGLDGYTF.

The gene calls are TRBV28 and TRBJ2-7, with a tentative D call TRBD1 (6 bases). CDR3 size: 16 residues. Germline V CDR1 and CDR2: MDHEN, SYDVKM. Trimming took off 3 bases at V and 4 bases at J, with 19 bases between the two ends. The CDR3 loop reads CASSFSVKGRGYEQYF. CDR3 DNA: TGTGCCAGCAGTTTTAGCGTTAAGGGCAGGGGATACGAGCAGTACTTC. Combining the CDR3 with reference TRBV28 and TRBJ2-7 gives the whole variable domain DVKVTQSSRYLVKRTGEKVFLECVQDMDHENMFWYRQDPGLGLRLIYFSYDVKMKEKGDIPEGYSVSREKKERFSLILESASTNQTSMYLCASSFSVKGRGYEQYFGPGTRLTVT.

The chain uses TRBV27 and TRBJ2-7, with 8 bases identical to TRBD2. V shed 3 bases, J shed 4 bases, and the junction held 5 bases outside the gene matches. Germline assignment: CDR1 MNHEY and CDR2 SMNVEV (reference sequence). The CDR3 has 14 residues. The CDR3 DNA follows: TGTGCCAGCAGTTTTCGGGAGGGGGTTTACGAGCAGTACTTC. Protein sequence: CASSFREGVYEQYF.

The chain employs TRBV7-9 and TRBJ1-3, with 7 bases fitting TRBD1. Germline values: CDR1 SEHNR, CDR2 FQNEAQ (reference sequence). V lost 5 bases to trimming and J lost 4 bases; unmatched junction nucleotides: 11. This CDR3 contains 16 residues. The CDR3 region is CASSPRTGLRGNTIYF. The CDR3 DNA reads as TGTGCCAGCAGCCCCCGGACAGGTTTAAGGGGAAACACCATATATTTT. Full variable domain (missing parts from reference TRBV7-9 and TRBJ1-3): DTGVSQNPRHKITKRGQNVTFRCDPISEHNRLYWYRQTLGQGPEFLTYFQNEAQLEKSRLLSDRFSAERPKGSFSTLEIQRTEQGDSAMYLCASSPRTGLRGNTIYFGEGSWLTVV.

The chain employs TRBV28 and TRBJ1-4, with D tentatively TRBD1 (5 bases). Germline CDR1 reads MDHEN; CDR2 reads SYDVKM. Trimming cost V 1 base and J 12 bases, with 15 bases left between them. The CDR3 runs 14 residues. In DNA, the CDR3 is TGTGCCAGCAGTTTATCAGGGCCCAAATCCCAACTGTTTTTT. It is translated as CASSLSGPKSQLFF.

The chain links TRBV10-2 to TRBJ2-3, with 8 bases identical to TRBD1. V trimming: 0 bases; J trimming: 2 bases; junction bases outside the gene matches: 7. The length of the CDR3 is 17 residues. Germline lookup yields CDR1 WSHSY and CDR2 SAAADI. In DNA, the CDR3 is TGCGCCAGCAGTGAGTCCGGCAGGGGGCTCGTCACAGATACGCAGTATTTT. Protein sequence: CASSESGRGLVTDTQYF.

The CDR3 sequence is CASSNQGDLYGYTF. The DNA for the CDR3 is TGTGCCAGCAGTAATCAGGGGGACCTATATGGCTACACCTTC. The chain recombines TRBV7-2 with TRBJ1-2; 7 positions match TRBD1. V was clipped by 6 bases and J by 5 bases; unmatched bases: 9. Germline V lookup: CDR1 SGHTA, CDR2 FQGNSA. There are 14 residues in the CDR3.

The chain has TRBV30 and TRBJ1-4; TRBD1 aligns across 8 bases. V dropped 1 base and J dropped 5; count of bases not matched to a gene: 6. Germline loops: CDR1 GTSNPN, CDR2 SVGIG (reference sequence). The CDR3 spans 15 residues. CDR3 loop: CAWSAAGQANEKLFF. In DNA form, the CDR3 reads TGTGCCTGGAGTGCCGCGGGACAGGCAAATGAAAAACTGTTTTTT.

The count of this clone is one. The V and J genes are TRBV29-1 and TRBJ1-5; possibly TRBD1 for D (6 bases). Trimming removed 4 bases at V and 3 bases at J, with 13 bases between. The CDR3 spans 14 residues. The germline V gene has CDR1 SQVTM and CDR2 ANQGSEA. CDR3 amino acids: CSVVIQGSNQPQHF. DNA for the CDR3: TGCAGCGTTGTGATACAGGGTTCCAATCAGCCCCAGCATTTT.

The gene calls are TRBV7-9 and TRBJ2-2, with a weak D call TRBD1 (6 bases). V was trimmed by 0 bases and J by 0 bases, leaving 8 bases between them. This CDR3 spans 16 amino acids. Germline V gives CDR1 SEHNR, CDR2 FQNEAQ (reference sequence). CDR3 amino acids: CASSLAWDTNTGELFF. In nucleotides, the CDR3 is TGTGCCAGCAGCTTAGCCTGGGACACGAACACCGGGGAGCTGTTTTTT.

The chain carries TRBV27 and TRBJ2-7; weak D call: TRBD2 (5 bases). With 7 bases removed from V and 6 bases from J, the gap between germline ends came to 22 bases. Germline lookup yields CDR1 MNHEY and CDR2 SMNVEV (reference sequence). The CDR3 sequence is 15 residues long. CDR3 sequence: CASKVIGPGTGEQYF. CDR3 in DNA: TGTGCCAGCAAAGTGATCGGCCCGGGAACGGGCGAGCAGTACTTC.

The chain carries TRBV4-2 and TRBJ2-3; 12 bases line up with TRBD2. CDR3 length: 18 residues. After removal of 0 bases from V and 8 bases from J, the junction contained 12 bases not matched to a gene. Germline CDR1 is LGHNA and CDR2 is YNFKEQ. The CDR3 coding sequence is TGTGCCAGCAGCCAAGATCTACCGGCGACTAGCGGGAGTGGTACGCAGTATTTT. Its protein product is CASSQDLPATSGSGTQYF.

The rearrangement uses TRBV19 and TRBJ1-2, with D perhaps matching TRBD1 (5 bases). In germline, CDR1 is LNHDA, CDR2 SQIVND (reference sequence). The CDR3 has 15 residues. V lost 6 bases to trimming and J lost 4 bases, with 18 bases between them. CDR3 protein: CASSPNQQGSYGYTF. Here the CDR3 DNA reads TGTGCCAGTAGCCCCAATCAGCAGGGATCCTATGGCTACACCTTC.

This chain connects TRBV5-4 to TRBJ2-4; 10 nucleotides agree with TRBD2. The CDR3 contains 13 residues. V was pared by 4 bases and J by 6 bases, with 1 base of the junction left unmatched. CDR1 and CDR2 (germline): SGHNT, YYREEE (reference sequence). The DNA for the CDR3 is TGTGCCAGCAGCATAGCGGGAGGAAACATTCAGTACTTC. Translated: CASSIAGGNIQYF.

This chain joins TRBV30 and TRBJ2-7, with 8 bases that match TRBD1. CDR3 length: 14 amino acids. With 6 bases clipped from V and 3 bases from J, the junction kept 10 bases outside the gene matches. Germline V CDR1 and CDR2: GTSNPN, SVGIG (reference sequence). The CDR3 here is CACRNPGGYYEQYF. The CDR3 coding sequence is TGTGCCTGCCGAAACCCAGGGGGCTACTACGAGCAGTACTTC.

The V call is TRBV25-1, the J call TRBJ1-4; D ambiguous. The CDR3 sequence is 15 residues long. V lost 3 bases and J 0 bases, leaving 8 bases between the germline ends. CDR1 is MGHDK, CDR2 SYGVNS, per germline. As DNA, the CDR3 is TGTGCCAGCAGTGATCGAGCCGCAACTAATGAAAAACTGTTTTTT. This gives the protein CASSDRAATNEKLFF.

V and J are TRBV9 and TRBJ2-7, with D possibly TRBD2 on 5 matching bases. CDR1 SGDLS and CDR2 YYNGEE come from the germline V gene. Trimming pared 0 bases from V and 0 bases from J, leaving 7 bases between. The CDR3 runs 14 residues. CDR3 sequence reads: CASSVDGNSYEQYF. In DNA form, the CDR3 reads TGTGCCAGCAGCGTAGACGGGAACTCCTACGAGCAGTACTTC.

This clone was seen just once. The chain joins TRBV27 to TRBJ2-1, with 10 bases matching TRBD2. The CDR3 runs to 13 residues. The V gene's germline CDR1 is MNHEY and CDR2 SMNVEV (reference sequence). The V and J ends lost 3 bases and 9 bases, in that order; junction bases with no gene match: 2. Written as DNA, the CDR3 is TGTGCCAGCAGTTTCGCTAGCGGGAGTGAGCAGTTCTTC. Translation: CASSFASGSEQFF.

This chain links TRBV27 with TRBJ1-5; D is ambiguous. Germline values: CDR1 MNHEY, CDR2 SMNVEV (reference sequence). The CDR3 length is 15 residues. The ends were cut back, 7 bases at V and 1 base at J, with 14 bases in the middle. The CDR3 coding sequence is TGTGCCAGCACCCCTGGTGGGCTCAGCAATCAGCCCCAGCATTTT. Translation gives CASTPGGLSNQPQHF.

Remarks on this clone: The sample has other DNA sequences that encode this CDR3 too. The gene calls are TRBV18 and TRBJ2-7, with D perhaps matching TRBD2 (5 bases). V lost 6 bases and J lost 0, with 12 bases in between. Germline values: CDR1 KGHSH, CDR2 LQKENI. This CDR3 region has 14 residues. CDR3 nucleotide sequence: TGTGCCAGCTCCCCCCCCAGCGGCTCCTACGAGCAGTACTTC. Encoded protein: CASSPPSGSYEQYF.

This chain uses TRBV10-3 with TRBJ1-4; no definite D call. V lost 3 bases and J lost 8, with 10 bases in between. The germline V gene has CDR1 ENHRY and CDR2 SYGVKD. This CDR3 contains 13 residues. The chain's CDR3 is CAISDGYGEKLFF. The CDR3 DNA reads TGTGCCATCAGTGATGGGTACGGGGAAAAACTGTTTTTT.

The chain carries TRBV27 and TRBJ2-7; a weak D match, TRBD1 (5 bases). The length of the CDR3 is 13 residues. With 3 bases removed from V and 7 bases from J, the gap between germline ends came to 13 bases. Germline V gives CDR1 MNHEY, CDR2 SMNVEV (reference sequence). CDR3 in amino acids: CASSFQGLGEQYF. The CDR3 coding sequence is TGTGCCAGCAGTTTTCAGGGTTTAGGTGAGCAGTACTTC.

This rearrangement joins TRBV7-6 to TRBJ2-7, with D possibly matching TRBD1 (5 bases). This CDR3 is built from 14 residues. Germline V gene sequence: CDR1 SGHVS, CDR2 FNYEAQ. The ends were cut back, 0 bases at V and 2 bases at J, with 8 bases in the middle. CDR3 DNA sequence: TGTGCCAGCAGCTTAGCAAGGGGCCCCTACGAGCAGTACTTC. This translates into CASSLARGPYEQYF.

The chain recombines TRBV15 with TRBJ1-6, with 8 bases fitting TRBD1. The CDR3 has 15 residues. Germline lookup yields CDR1 LNHNV and CDR2 YYDKDF (reference sequence). The ends lost 5 bases at V and 10 bases at J; junction bases unmatched: 10. The CDR3 DNA follows: TGTGCCACCAGCTTAAGTCCGGGACAGGCGTCACCCCTCCACTTT. This sequence encodes CATSLSPGQASPLHF.

Written as DNA, the CDR3 is TGTGCCAGCAGCCAAGATTTGGGGGCCAGCGGGGGGGCTAAGCCTTATACGCAGTATTTT. It yields the protein CASSQDLGASGGAKPYTQYF. V usage is TRBV4-2 and J usage is TRBJ2-3; 10 nucleotides agree with TRBD2. The CDR3 is 20 residues long. The germline V gene encodes CDR1 LGHNA and CDR2 YNFKEQ. Trimming took 0 bases from V and 7 from J; bases not matched to a gene: 19.

This sequence joins TRBV2 and TRBJ1-2, with D hard to call. Per the germline V gene, CDR1 is SNHLY and CDR2 is FYNNEI. Deletions cut 4 bases from V and 4 bases from J, with 10 bases between. The CDR3 is made up of 13 amino acids. The CDR3 sequence is CASSVDGLYGYTF. In nucleotides, the CDR3 is TGTGCCAGCAGTGTAGATGGGCTCTATGGCTACACCTTC.